Each of the 9 T cell receptor beta chains below was sequenced from the same sample in a study of blood T cell repertoires in COVID-19. Measured with immunoSEQ multiplex PCR; TCRdb has only the in-frame clones, and not every one. The sample includes tens of thousands of clones, about 80% of them seen just once. The specimen was peripheral blood. The receptors were sampled from a human donor in a cohort sampled during active COVID-19.

V gene TRBV7-6 combines with J gene TRBJ2-5; D is ambiguous. This CDR3 is 14 amino acids long. V was cut by 5 bases and J by 5 bases, with 15 bases left in between. From germline, CDR1 is SGHVS and CDR2 FNYEAQ. The CDR3 sequence is CASSHDLAWETQYF. In DNA, the CDR3 is TGTGCCAGCAGCCACGACTTGGCGTGGGAGACCCAGTACTTC.

The V gene is TRBV20-1, the J gene TRBJ1-3; D is ambiguous. This CDR3 is 11 amino acids long. CDR1 is DFQATT, CDR2 SNEGSKA, per germline (reference sequence). V lost 2 bases, J lost 4 bases, and 3 bases lay in between. DNA for the CDR3: TGCAGTGCTAGACCAGGAAACACCATATATTTT. As protein: CSARPGNTIYF.

This chain connects TRBV7-2 to TRBJ2-3; 8 bases fit TRBD2. The CDR3 runs to 15 residues. Germline CDR1 SGHTA, CDR2 FQGNSA. After removal of 3 bases from V and 0 bases from J, the junction contained 2 bases not matched to a gene. CDR3 coding DNA: TGTGCCAGCAGCTTCGGACTAGCTAGCACAGATACGCAGTATTTT. Translation gives CASSFGLASTDTQYF.

V and J are TRBV9 and TRBJ2-6; D is undetermined. Trimming took 0 bases from V and 1 from J, leaving 2 bases between them. Per germline, CDR1 SGDLS and CDR2 YYNGEE. The CDR3 length is 14 residues. The CDR3 nucleotides are TGTGCCAGCAGCGTAGTATCTGGGGCCAACGTCCTGACTTTC. As protein: CASSVVSGANVLTF. Supplemented by reference TRBV9 and TRBJ2-6, the full variable domain reads DSGVTQTPKHLITATGQRVTLRCSPRSGDLSVYWYQQSLDQGLQFLIQYYNGEERAKGNILERFSAQQFPDLHSELNLSSLELGDSALYFCASSVVSGANVLTFGAGSRLTVL.

J is TRBJ2-1 and V is TRBV4-1; 11 bases are shared with TRBD2. The ends lost 4 bases at V and 6 bases at J; junction bases unmatched: 8. Germline V CDR1 and CDR2: MGHRA, YSYEKL. The length of the CDR3 is 16 residues. The DNA for the CDR3 is TGCGCCAGCAGCCCCTTTAGCGGGAGGGTCGGCAATGAGCAGTTCTTC. Residues: CASSPFSGRVGNEQFF.

This chain connects TRBV3-1 (or the pseudogene TRBV3-2) to TRBJ2-7; tentatively, D is TRBD1 (7 bases). Germline-derived CDR1 and CDR2 are LGHDT and YNNKEL (reference sequence). The V end lost 5 bases, the J end lost 3 bases, and 11 bases lay between the germline ends. The CDR3 contains 13 residues. CDR3 in DNA: TGTGCCAGCAGCTCAGGGGGGATCTACGAGCAGTACTTC. Translating gives CASSSGGIYEQYF.

The rearrangement uses TRBV30 and TRBJ1-1; tentative D call: TRBD1 (6 bases). Trimming left V 6 bases short and J 2 bases short, with 16 bases between. This CDR3 is built from 14 residues. The germline gives CDR1 GTSNPN, CDR2 SVGIG (reference sequence). This CDR3 reads CACRRDTKNTEAFF. In nucleotides, the CDR3 is TGTGCCTGCCGCCGGGACACCAAAAACACTGAAGCTTTCTTT. Full variable domain (outside the CDR3, taken from reference TRBV30 and TRBJ1-1): SQTIHQWPATLVQPVGSPLSLECTVEGTSNPNLYWYRQAAGRGLQLLFYSVGIGQISSEVPQNLSASRPQDRQFILSSKKLLLSDSGFYLCACRRDTKNTEAFFGQGTRLTVV.

The chain is built from TRBV5-4 and TRBJ1-1, with 7 bases fitting TRBD1. This CDR3 has 16 amino acids. Per germline, CDR1 SGHNT and CDR2 YYREEE (reference sequence). V lost 4 bases, J lost 7 bases, and 16 bases stayed unmatched. CDR3 DNA sequence: TGTGCCAGCAGCATAGTAGGGGGCCGGGCTCTTGATGAAGCTTTCTTT. It codes for CASSIVGGRALDEAFF.

This chain uses TRBV12-3 or TRBV12-4 with TRBJ1-2; D unresolved. The CDR3 contains 12 residues. Trimming shortened V by 5 bases and J by 7 bases, and 11 bases separated the two germline ends. CDR3 amino acids: CASSPGLRGYTF. The CDR3 DNA reads as TGTGCCAGCAGTCCCGGACTGCGTGGCTACACCTTC.